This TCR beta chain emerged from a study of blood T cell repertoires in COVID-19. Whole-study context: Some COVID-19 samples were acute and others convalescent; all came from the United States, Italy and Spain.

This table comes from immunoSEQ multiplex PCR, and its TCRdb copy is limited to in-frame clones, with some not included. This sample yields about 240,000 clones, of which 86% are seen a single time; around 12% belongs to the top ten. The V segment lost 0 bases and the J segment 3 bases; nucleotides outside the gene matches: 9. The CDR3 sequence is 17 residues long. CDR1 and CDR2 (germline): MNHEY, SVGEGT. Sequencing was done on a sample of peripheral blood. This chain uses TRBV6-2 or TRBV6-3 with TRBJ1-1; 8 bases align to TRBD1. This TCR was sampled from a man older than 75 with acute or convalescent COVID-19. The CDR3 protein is CASSYSSDRGLYTEAFF. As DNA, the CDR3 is TGTGCCAGCAGTTACTCGTCAGACAGGGGACTCTACACTGAAGCTTTCTTT.